This TCR beta chain originates from a study of identical twins (TCRdb year 2016). In the study overall: To test whether fetal clonotypes persist, this study deep-sequenced TCR alpha and beta repertoires from monozygotic twins, from unrelated adults of various ages, and from cord blood. To rule out contamination, the twin experiments were replicated at different times with different library preparation protocols. The research as a whole found: Fewer insertions were carried by abundant cord blood beta clonotypes, a similar but weaker trend appeared in young adult naive repertoires, and no such trend appeared in memory repertoires. Compared with coincidental sharing between unrelated individuals, out-of-frame TCR alpha sequences shared between twins showed an excess of sequences with low generation probability. Conclusions relied on cross-sectional statistical analysis, since the same donors could not be followed over many years. In beta out-of-frame sequences, excess twin sharing was weaker, because having fewer shared sequences lowered the signal-to-noise ratio. Invariant T cells such as MAIT and iNKT could partly confound zero-insertion analyses, though diverse VJ usage argued against this for most clonotypes. Out-of-frame TCR alpha sharing in monozygotic twins was systematically underestimated by recombination models, whereas sharing between unrelated individuals was in agreement with the recombination models.

Every donor was a healthy Caucasian. Three pairs of female monozygotic twins, all aged roughly 18 to 29 years, were included in the twin cohort. Positive isolation kits from Invitrogen were used to isolate CD4+ and CD8+ T cell populations. The library was generated by 5' RACE. The reads were generated on an Illumina HiSeq 2000. Template switching introduced a universal primer binding site; the final cDNA contained a unique molecular identifier, enabling accurate counting of TCR cDNA molecules. First-strand cDNA for TCR alpha and beta chains was synthesized from specific primers in the conserved constant-segment region. To control for contamination, each cDNA library was double barcoded with a SMART-Mk sample barcode plus Illumina barcodes. TruSeq adapter sequences along with Illumina sample barcodes were introduced in two successive PCR steps. Sequencing of the TCR alpha and beta cDNA libraries was done on the Illumina HiSeq platform using custom primers. The published analysis was carried out like this. Raw reads were processed with MiGEC to extract unique molecular identifiers, and MiXCR was used to determine CDR3 positions. Recombination models were inferred per individual with the repgenHMM and IGoR tools using an EM algorithm. The analysis of shared clonotypes was done with the tcR package in R, with sharing normalized by the product of cloneset sizes. To study raw recombination free of thymic and clonal selection effects, out-of-frame nonproductive sequences were analyzed. In TCRdb, the public reads were trimmed at Q25 with fastp and aligned with MiXCR, with productive beta chains retained. For every CDR3 protein sequence, its rows merge into one entry that carries the most common genes and DNA. The V and J calls follow TCRdb's processing rather than the paper's. The sample table lists approximately 300,000 distinct CDR3 sequences, roughly 9% of them with a count of one. The ten largest clones capture 6% to 8.5% of the sample.

This clonotype was picked up many times. The target of this receptor is not known. Base qualities are not provided; no much larger clone lies one nucleotide away. Taken from cysteine to phenylalanine, the CDR3 has 17 residues. The sequence is cut down to CDR3 DNA, 51 bases in frame from base 1. Taken from the germline V gene, the CDR1 and CDR2 loops are SQVTM and ANQGSEA. Trimmed from V: 4 bases; trimmed from J: 5 bases; junction bases lacking a gene match: 11. The data were also submitted as part of a second study, on yellow fever vaccine responses in identical twins. Reported in the second study: According to the authors, the vaccine-induced T cell response in identical twins seemed to be partly convergent and partly specific to each individual. Focusing on identical twins, the study followed the T cell clones that responded to the vaccine, and did so with precision.

The clonotype originates from a woman aged 18-30 years in good health. The sequence joins TRBV29-1 to TRBJ1-6; 10 bases in the junction line up with TRBD1. The sample consisted of CD8+ T cells sorted from blood. The CDR3 reads as follows: CSVGARGTGENNSPLHF. At the DNA level, the sequence is TGCAGCGTTGGGGCCCGTGGGACAGGGGAAAATAATTCACCCCTCCACTTT.